This T cell receptor (beta chain) was profiled in a study of human T cells and chemical hapten exposure. In the study overall: Patients, chiefly female, had alopecia areata, totalis or universalis.

Time point here: pre-sensitization, week 0. The treatment was: therapeutic diphenylcyclopropenone sensitization with weekly scalp DPC. One entry per CDR3 protein results from TCRdb running MiXCR on the RACE reads. The repertoire includes a few hundred thousand distinct CDR3 sequences, about 8.6% of them detected once, and under 2.5% sits in the top ten. The sequence came from a woman in her thirties or forties with alopecia areata. Some clones in this sample may be carry-over from other donors' samples. The specimen comprised whole blood, sampled in connection with sensitization to the hapten diphenylcyclopropenone (DPC).

CDR3 protein: CASTLSDRADEQFF. The CDR3 region has the DNA TGTGCCAGCACCCTATCTGACAGGGCTGATGAGCAGTTCTTC. The J gene is TRBJ2-1, the V gene TRBV3-1, with TRBD1 matching 7 bases. This CDR3 region has 14 residues. The J segment lost 8 bases and the V segment lost 7 bases, leaving 11 bases of the junction unmatched. Germline V gives CDR1 LGHDT, CDR2 YNNKEL (reference sequence).